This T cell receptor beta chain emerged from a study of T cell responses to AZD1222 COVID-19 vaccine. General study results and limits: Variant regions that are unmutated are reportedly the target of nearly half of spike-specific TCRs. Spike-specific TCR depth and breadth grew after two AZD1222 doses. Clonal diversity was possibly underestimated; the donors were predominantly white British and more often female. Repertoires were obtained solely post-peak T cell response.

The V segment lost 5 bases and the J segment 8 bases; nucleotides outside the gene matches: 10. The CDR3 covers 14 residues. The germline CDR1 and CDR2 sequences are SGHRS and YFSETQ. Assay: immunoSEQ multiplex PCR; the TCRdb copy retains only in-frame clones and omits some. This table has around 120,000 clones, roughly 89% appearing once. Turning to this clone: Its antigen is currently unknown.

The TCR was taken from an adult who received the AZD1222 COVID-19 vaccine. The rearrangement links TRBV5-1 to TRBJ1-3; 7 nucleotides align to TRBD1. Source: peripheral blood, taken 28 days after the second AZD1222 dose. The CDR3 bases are TGCGCCAGCAGACAGGGGTCCGCGGAGGACACCATATATTTT. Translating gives CASRQGSAEDTIYF.